This T cell receptor (beta chain) is drawn from a study of CD8+ T cells in alopecia areata (dated by TCRdb to 2016 to 2019). Regarding the study in general: The treated patients, all with moderate-to-severe alopecia areata, were enrolled in an open-label pilot trial of oral tofacitinib given at 5 to 10 mg twice daily. In treated patients, disease severity was measured using the SALT score, which gives the percentage of scalp surface area affected. Scalp tissue and sorted CD4+ and CD8+ peripheral blood T cells from patchy and totalis/universalis alopecia areata patients and from healthy controls were covered by human TCRbeta sequencing. Patients received tofacitinib for 6 to 18 months and were then followed off drug for 6 months to check for delayed response and recurrence. Scalp clonality was compared among normal scalp (n=4), patchy alopecia areata scalp (n=8), and alopecia totalis/universalis scalp (n=8). The study used high-throughput TCRbeta sequencing to examine T cell clonal expansion in alopecia areata, in both the C3H/HeJ mouse model and human patients. RNA came from the PAXgene miRNA kit for fixed scalp, the miRNeasy kit for PBMCs, and the RNeasy kit for mouse skin. immunoSEQ multiplex PCR using 35 Vbeta forward primers and 13 Jbeta reverse primers was used to amplify TCRbeta CDR3 regions. Patients on tofacitinib were biopsied at baseline and after 4 and 24 weeks of treatment, and several of the patients also had a later scalp biopsy. What the authors observed across the whole study: Because the treated cohort was small and had only one nonresponder, larger studies are needed to examine links between baseline CD8+ expansion and response. Unlike mouse skin, which is dominated by gammadelta T cells, normal human skin has resident alphabeta T cells that are also sequenced, and this complicates analysis of the scalp TCR repertoire. Many expanded lesional clones persisted in scalp and blood during tofacitinib treatment, which may partly explain relapse after stopping treatment. TCR sequences shared between patients were less clear than in mice, possibly partly because of HLA diversity in the patient population. Compared with normal scalp, lesional scalp, particularly in alopecia totalis/universalis, had higher clonality and more expanded CD8+ clones, which suggests antigenic drive. Tofacitinib significantly decreased scalp clonality and the number of expanded CD8+ clones among the top 100 scalp clones.

A remark on this clone: Its antigen specificity is not known. Base qualities are not at hand, and no much larger clone is one base apart.

Reading the label with the study, this specimen's time point is: more than 3 weeks on oral tofacitinib. The treatment or condition tag for this specimen amounts to: oral pan-JAK inhibitor, 5-10 mg twice daily. From alopecia areata patients, peripheral blood was collected along with lesional scalp punch biopsies. PBMCs were isolated by density centrifugation and stained for CD3, CD4 and CD8, after which CD4+ and CD8+ T cells were sorted on a FACSAria. Libraries were prepared through the immunoSEQ multiplex PCR assay. To provide template for TCR sequencing, every sample had RNA extracted and reverse transcribed into cDNA. First-strand cDNA was synthesized using SuperScript III with a 2:1 mix of oligo-dT and random hexamers. A synthetic immune receptor repertoire was used to gauge amplification bias, and whatever bias remained was removed computationally. In the paper's pipeline: Raw reads were preprocessed for error removal, and CDR3 was defined according to IMGT conventions as running from the conserved cysteine to phenylalanine. Clonality was calculated as 1 minus Shannon entropy normalized by log2 of the number of productive unique TCRs. Scalp TCRbeta sequences were cross-referenced with sorted blood CD4 and CD8 repertoires so that the CD4 or CD8 identity of scalp clones could be inferred. As stored in TCRdb, this immuneACCESS dataset retains in-frame rearrangements with V and J assigned. A fraction of the clones does not appear; measured against another copy, unresolved V genes explain less than half of the discrepancy, and the remainder lacks a known reason. V, J and clone size were drawn from that table, and D and trimming were deduced from the DNA. This sample holds about 200,000 clones; 50% to 75% were observed only once. Together, the top ten hold 4% to 5% of the sample.

This material consisted of CD4+ T cells sorted from blood, taken at week 4, from a patient treated with tofacitinib. The origin of this receptor is a human donor with alopecia areata.

The CDR3 region: CSVRQAGYTF. The sequence in DNA is TGCAGCGTCAGACAGGCCGGCTACACCTTC. The V gene is TRBV29-1 and the J gene is TRBJ1-2, and TRBD1 may be the D gene, going by 6 matching bases. Deletion took 6 bases off V and 8 bases off J, with a span of 10 bases between the germline ends. CDR1 and CDR2 are read off the germline V gene as SQVTM and ANQGSEA. The CDR3 spans 10 residues, from the cysteine through the phenylalanine. The retained sequence is limited to the CDR3, 30 bases, with the frame set at the first base.